This entry is about one TCR beta chain. This clone has a handful of counts. Its antigen target is currently unknown. It has no much larger one-base neighbor in the sample; base qualities were not kept. Dithiothreitol, EDTA incubations and collagenase D digestion were used to isolate intraepithelial and lamina propria lymphocytes from graft specimens. Serial intestinal graft biopsy specimens collected up to 600 days after transplant underwent bulk TCR-beta sequencing. This record belongs to a study of graft-versus-host responses after intestinal transplantation (dated by TCRdb to about 2021). Study-wide context: Recipients received multivisceral, liver-intestinal, or isolated intestinal transplants. After intestinal transplantation, graft-versus-host and host-versus-graft alloreactive T cell clones in the graft, circulation and bone marrow were tracked using bulk TCR-beta CDR3 sequencing. Instead of going to the commercial service, samples from a few later patients were sequenced in-house on an Illumina MiSeq and processed with MiXCR. Alloreactive clones were identified by sequencing pre-transplant mixed lymphocyte reaction products and comparing them with unstimulated pre-transplant donor and recipient T cells. A cohort of around 25 intestinal transplant recipients, including one retransplant, was enrolled, and 3 patients lacking pretransplant specimens were excluded. Anti-thymocyte globulin induction was given to all recipients, followed by maintenance tacrolimus and steroids for about 3 years. Donor T cell macrochimerism was defined as a peak of at least 4% donor T cells among recipient peripheral blood mononuclear cells.

Receptor libraries were prepared by the immunoSEQ multiplex PCR assay. Adaptive Biotechnologies carried out high-throughput TCR-beta CDR3 sequencing of genomic DNA for most patients. In the source study's methods: Adaptive's ImmunoSEQ software supplied the TCR sequencing data for 18 patients, while MiXCR and VDJtools were used to process a few other patients. Because the origin of CDR3 nucleotide sequences shared between donor and recipient could not be assigned, those sequences were removed. To count as alloreactive, a clone needed at least 2-fold expansion over unstimulated cells and a minimum CFSE-low frequency of 0.002% (template counts) or 0.001% (read counts). A clone was considered mappable if detected in the sequenced pre-transplant spleen, lymph node, or MLR CFSE-low populations of the donor or recipient. The cumulative frequency of alloreactive clones was calculated as a percentage of all sequences, weighted by copy number. Entries here come from immuneACCESS through TCRdb and include only in-frame sequences with V and J called. Some clones fail to appear in such tables; in the studies checked, an unresolved V gene covers under half of the shortfall, and the cause of the remainder is unknown. V, J and clone size were drawn from that table, and D and trimming were deduced from the DNA. The sample table holds 25,000 to 35,000 clones, of which 80% to 85% were seen once. 3% to 3.5% of the sample belongs to the ten largest clones.

The investigation overall reported the following: Early after transplant, peak levels of circulating GvH clones were found to be associated with declines in HvG clones. Conclusions were limited by the relatively low number and heterogeneity of intestinal transplant patients. In patients with donor T cell macrochimerism, the allografts had high GvH to HvG T cell clonal ratios. GvH clones turned up in recipient bone marrow, with some appearing earlier in ileal mucosa or blood, a pattern consistent with an intestinal mucosal origin.

The CDR3 runs 13 amino acids, cysteine and phenylalanine included. This entry keeps only the CDR3 DNA: 39 bases, framed from base 1. V is clipped by 3 bases and J by 11 bases, and the sequence between their germline boundaries is 16 bases long. CDR1 is given as SGHAT and CDR2 as FQNNGV, both from the germline V gene. Specimen: ileum tissue, collected 98 days after intestinal transplantation. The chain is encoded by TRBV11-2 joined to TRBJ1-1; TRBD1 is a possible D gene, resting on 5 matching bases. The source of this sequence is a human patient who received an intestinal transplant, so some T cells may come from the graft donor. The CDR3 loop reads CASSLGTLGTAFF. The sequence in DNA is TGTGCCAGCAGCTTGGGGACCCTCGGGACCGCTTTCTTT.